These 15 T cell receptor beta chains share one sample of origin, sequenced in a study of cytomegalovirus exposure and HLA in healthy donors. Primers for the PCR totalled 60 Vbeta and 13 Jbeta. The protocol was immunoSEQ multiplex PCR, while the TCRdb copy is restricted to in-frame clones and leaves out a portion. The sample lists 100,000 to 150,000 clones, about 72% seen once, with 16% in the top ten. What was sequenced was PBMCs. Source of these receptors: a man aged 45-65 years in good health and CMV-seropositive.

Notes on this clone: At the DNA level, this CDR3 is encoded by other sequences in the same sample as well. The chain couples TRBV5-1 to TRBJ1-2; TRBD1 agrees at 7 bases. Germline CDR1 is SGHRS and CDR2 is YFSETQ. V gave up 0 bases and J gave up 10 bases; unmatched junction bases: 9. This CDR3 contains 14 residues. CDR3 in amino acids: CASSLGVGQDPYTF. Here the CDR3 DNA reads TGCGCCAGCAGCTTGGGAGTTGGACAGGACCCCTACACCTTC.

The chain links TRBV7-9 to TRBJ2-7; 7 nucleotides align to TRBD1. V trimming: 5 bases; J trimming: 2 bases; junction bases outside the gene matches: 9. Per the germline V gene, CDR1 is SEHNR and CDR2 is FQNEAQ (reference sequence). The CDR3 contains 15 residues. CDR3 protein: CASSTTQGPTYEQYF. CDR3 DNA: TGTGCCAGCAGCACAACACAGGGGCCCACCTACGAGCAGTACTTC.

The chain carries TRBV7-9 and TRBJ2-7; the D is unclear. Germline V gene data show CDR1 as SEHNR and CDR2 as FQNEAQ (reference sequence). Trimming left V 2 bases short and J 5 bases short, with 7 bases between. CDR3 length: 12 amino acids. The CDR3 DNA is TGTGCCAGCAGCTTACTGCTAAACGAGCAGTACTTC. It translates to CASSLLLNEQYF.

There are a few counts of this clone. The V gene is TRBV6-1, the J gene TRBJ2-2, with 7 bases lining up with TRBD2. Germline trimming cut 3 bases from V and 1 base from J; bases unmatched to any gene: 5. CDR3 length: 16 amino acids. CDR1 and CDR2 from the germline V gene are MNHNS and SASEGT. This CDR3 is CASSDRLAGNTGELFF. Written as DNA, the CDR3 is TGTGCCAGCAGTGATAGACTAGCCGGGAACACCGGGGAGCTGTTTTTT.

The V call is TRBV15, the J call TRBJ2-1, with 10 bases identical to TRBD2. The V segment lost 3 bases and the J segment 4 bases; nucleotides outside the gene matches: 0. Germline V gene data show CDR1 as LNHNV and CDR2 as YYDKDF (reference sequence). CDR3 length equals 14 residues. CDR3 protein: CATSRTSGYNEQFF. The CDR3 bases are TGTGCCACCAGCAGGACTAGCGGGTACAATGAGCAGTTCTTC.

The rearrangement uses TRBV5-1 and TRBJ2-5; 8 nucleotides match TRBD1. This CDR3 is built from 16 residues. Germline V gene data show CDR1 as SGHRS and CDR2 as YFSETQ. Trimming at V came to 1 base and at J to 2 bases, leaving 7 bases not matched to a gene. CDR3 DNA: TGCGCCAGCAGCTTGTCGGACAGGGATCTTCAAGAGACCCAGTACTTC. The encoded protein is CASSLSDRDLQETQYF. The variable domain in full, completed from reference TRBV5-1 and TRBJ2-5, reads KAGVTQTPRYLIKTRGQQVTLSCSPISGHRSVSWYQQTPGQGLQFLFEYFSETQRNKGNFPGRFSGRQFSNSRSEMNVSTLELGDSALYLCASSLSDRDLQETQYFGPGTRLLVL.

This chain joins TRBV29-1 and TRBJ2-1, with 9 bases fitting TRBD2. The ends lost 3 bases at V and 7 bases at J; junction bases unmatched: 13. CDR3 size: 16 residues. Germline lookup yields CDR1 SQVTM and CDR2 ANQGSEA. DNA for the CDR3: TGCAGCGTTGATGGTAGCGGGAGTGGTCTGAGGAATGAGCAGTTCTTC. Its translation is CSVDGSGSGLRNEQFF.

The DNA for the CDR3 is TGTGCCAGCAGTAACGAACAGGGGGGCACTGAAGCTTTCTTT. This gives the protein CASSNEQGGTEAFF. This chain uses TRBV2 with TRBJ1-1, with 8 positions matching TRBD1. This CDR3 comprises 14 residues. V gave up 5 bases and J gave up 4 bases; unmatched junction bases: 6. The germline gives CDR1 SNHLY, CDR2 FYNNEI.

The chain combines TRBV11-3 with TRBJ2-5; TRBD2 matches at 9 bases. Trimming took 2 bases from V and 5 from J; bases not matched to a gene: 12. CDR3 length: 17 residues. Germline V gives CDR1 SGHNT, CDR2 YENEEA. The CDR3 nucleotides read TGTGCCAGCAGCTTAAGGAGGGCGGGAGGGCCTGCGGAGACCCAGTACTTC. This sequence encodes CASSLRRAGGPAETQYF.

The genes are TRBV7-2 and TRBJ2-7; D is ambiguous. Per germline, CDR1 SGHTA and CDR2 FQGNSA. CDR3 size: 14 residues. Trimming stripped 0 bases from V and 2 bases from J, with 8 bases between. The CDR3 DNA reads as TGTGCCAGCAGCTTAGCGAGCTTAACCTACGAGCAGTACTTC. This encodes CASSLASLTYEQYF.

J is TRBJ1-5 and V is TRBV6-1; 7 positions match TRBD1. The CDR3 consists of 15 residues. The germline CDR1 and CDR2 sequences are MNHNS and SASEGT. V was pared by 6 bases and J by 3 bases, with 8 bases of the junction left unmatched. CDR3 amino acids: CASSASGQINQPQHF. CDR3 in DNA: TGTGCCAGCAGCGCCTCGGGACAGATCAATCAGCCCCAGCATTTT.

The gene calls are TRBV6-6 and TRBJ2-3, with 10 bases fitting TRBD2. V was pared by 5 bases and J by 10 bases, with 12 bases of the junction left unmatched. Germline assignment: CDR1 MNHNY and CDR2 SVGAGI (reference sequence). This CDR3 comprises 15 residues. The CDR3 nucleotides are TGTGCCAGCAGTAGGGGGGGAGCGGGGGGGACGGCGCAGTATTTT. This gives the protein CASSRGGAGGTAQYF.

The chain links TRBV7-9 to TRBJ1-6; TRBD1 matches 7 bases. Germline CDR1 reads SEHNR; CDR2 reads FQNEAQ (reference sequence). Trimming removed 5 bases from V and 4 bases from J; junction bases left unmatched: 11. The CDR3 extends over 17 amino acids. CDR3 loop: CASSPQGTVLYNSPLHF. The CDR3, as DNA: TGTGCCAGCAGCCCCCAGGGGACAGTTTTATATAATTCACCCCTCCACTTT.

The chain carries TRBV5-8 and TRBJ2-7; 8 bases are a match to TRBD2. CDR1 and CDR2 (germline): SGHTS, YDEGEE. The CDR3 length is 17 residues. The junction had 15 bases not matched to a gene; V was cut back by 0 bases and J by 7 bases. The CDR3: CASSLDPGGSYRVEQYF. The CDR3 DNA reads TGTGCCAGCAGCTTGGATCCGGGAGGGTCGTATCGCGTGGAGCAGTACTTC.

The CDR3 loop reads CASGQLAVTGELFF. The CDR3 DNA is TGTGCCAGCGGGCAACTAGCAGTCACCGGGGAGCTGTTTTTT. V is TRBV6-5 and J is TRBJ2-2; the D gene is possibly TRBD2 (6 bases). Deletions cut 8 bases from V and 4 bases from J, with 14 bases between. Germline assignment: CDR1 MNHEY and CDR2 SVGAGI. CDR3 length equals 14 residues.